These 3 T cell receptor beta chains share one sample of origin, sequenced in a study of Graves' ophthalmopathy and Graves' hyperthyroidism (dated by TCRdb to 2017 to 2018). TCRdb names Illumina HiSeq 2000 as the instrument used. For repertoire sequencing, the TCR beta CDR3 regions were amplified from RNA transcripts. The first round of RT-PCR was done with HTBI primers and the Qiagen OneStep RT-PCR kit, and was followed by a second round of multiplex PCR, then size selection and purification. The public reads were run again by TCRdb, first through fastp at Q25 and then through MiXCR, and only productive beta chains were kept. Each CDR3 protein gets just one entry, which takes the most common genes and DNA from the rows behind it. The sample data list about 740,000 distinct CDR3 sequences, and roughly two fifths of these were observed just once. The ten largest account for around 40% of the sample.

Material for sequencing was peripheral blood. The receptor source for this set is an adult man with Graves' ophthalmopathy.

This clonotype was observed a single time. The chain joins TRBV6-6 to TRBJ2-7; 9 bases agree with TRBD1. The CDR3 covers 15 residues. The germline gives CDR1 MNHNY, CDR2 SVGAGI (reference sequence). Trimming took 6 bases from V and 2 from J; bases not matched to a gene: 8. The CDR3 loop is CASRSTRDRAYEQYF. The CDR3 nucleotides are TGTGCCAGCAGAAGTACCCGGGACAGGGCCTACGAGCAGTACTTC.

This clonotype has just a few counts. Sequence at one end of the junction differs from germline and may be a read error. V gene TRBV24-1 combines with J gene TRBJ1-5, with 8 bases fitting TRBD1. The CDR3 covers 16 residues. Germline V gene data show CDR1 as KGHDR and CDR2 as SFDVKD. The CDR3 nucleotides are TGTGCCAGCAGTTACTCAGACAGGGGTAGGAATCAGCCCCAGCATTTT. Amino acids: CASSYSDRGRNQPQHF.

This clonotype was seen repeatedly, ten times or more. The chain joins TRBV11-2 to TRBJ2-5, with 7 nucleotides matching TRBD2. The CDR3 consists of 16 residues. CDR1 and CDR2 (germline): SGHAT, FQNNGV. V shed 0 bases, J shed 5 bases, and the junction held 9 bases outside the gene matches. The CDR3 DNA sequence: TGTGCCAGCAGCTTAGATCTGGCGGGAGTCGGGGAGACCCAGTACTTC. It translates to CASSLDLAGVGETQYF.